This passage covers 15 T cell receptor beta chains from one sample sequenced in a study of cytomegalovirus exposure and HLA in healthy donors. Amplification used 60 Vbeta primers and 13 Jbeta primers. TCRdb's table, derived via immunoSEQ multiplex PCR, lists solely in-frame clones and lacks some. The data contain some 100,000 clones, roughly 83% of them seen just once; the ten biggest clones take up under 2.5%. Source material: PBMCs. The receptors here all came from a man aged 18 to 30 in good health and CMV-seronegative.

This clone was detected once. The V call is TRBV7-6, the J call TRBJ1-5, with TRBD1 matching 8 bases. This CDR3 region has 15 residues. Trimming took 5 bases from V and 3 from J; bases not matched to a gene: 6. Germline CDR1 is SGHVS and CDR2 is FNYEAQ. CDR3 protein: CASSPGTGLNQPQHF. CDR3 nucleotides: TGTGCCAGCAGCCCCGGGACAGGACTCAATCAGCCCCAGCATTTT.

This clone was detected a few times. J is TRBJ2-1 and V is TRBV28, with 8 bases lining up with TRBD2. Germline V gene sequence: CDR1 MDHEN, CDR2 SYDVKM. This CDR3 has 16 residues. V lost 3 bases to trimming and J lost 1 base; unmatched junction nucleotides: 5. The CDR3 nucleotides are TGTGCCAGCAGTTTCAGGAGACTAGCGTCCTACAATGAGCAGTTCTTC. Residues: CASSFRRLASYNEQFF.

This sequence joins TRBV10-2 and TRBJ2-2, with TRBD1 as a possible D gene (6 bases). The CDR3 has 14 residues. CDR1 WSHSY and CDR2 SAAADI come from the germline V gene. V dropped 10 bases and J dropped 1 base, with 13 bases sitting between them. CDR3 in DNA: TGCGCCACCTACATGGGACAGAACACCGGGGAGCTGTTTTTT. Residues: CATYMGQNTGELFF.

The chain joins TRBV10-2 to TRBJ2-2; D gene uncertain. V was cut by 6 bases and J by 0 bases, with 8 bases left in between. The CDR3 has 14 amino acids. Germline CDR1 reads WSHSY; CDR2 reads SAAADI. This chain's CDR3 is CASRAVSNTGELFF. The CDR3 DNA reads as TGCGCCAGCAGGGCTGTGTCGAACACCGGGGAGCTGTTTTTT.

The V gene is TRBV28, the J gene TRBJ1-2; D ambiguous. CDR1 is MDHEN and CDR2 is SYDVKM in the germline V gene. With 8 bases removed from V and 7 bases from J, the gap between germline ends came to 17 bases. CDR3 size: 13 residues. CDR3 coding DNA: TGTGCCAGCCTCGGGGATGGCCAGCGTGGCTACACCTTC. Its translation is CASLGDGQRGYTF.

V gene TRBV6-1 combines with J gene TRBJ2-7, with D uncertain. The CDR3 covers 15 residues. Trimming stripped 3 bases from V and 2 bases from J, with 14 bases between. Germline CDR1 reads MNHNS; CDR2 reads SASEGT. CDR3 in DNA: TGTGCCAGCAGTGATCGGGTAGGAGTTCCCTACGAGCAGTACTTC. It codes for CASSDRVGVPYEQYF.

V gene TRBV5-6 combines with J gene TRBJ1-1, with 7 bases matching TRBD1. There are 14 residues in the CDR3. The germline V gene encodes CDR1 SGHDT and CDR2 YYEEEE. The trim removed 2 bases at V and 1 base at J, leaving 2 bases unmatched. This chain's CDR3 is CASSLQGTNTEAFF. The DNA for the CDR3 is TGTGCCAGCAGCTTACAGGGGACGAACACTGAAGCTTTCTTT.

This rearrangement joins TRBV4-1 to TRBJ2-1, with 8 bases identical to TRBD2. This CDR3 spans 19 amino acids. With V trimmed by 4 bases and J by 0 bases, 14 bases remained unmatched. Germline V gene data show CDR1 as MGHRA and CDR2 as YSYEKL. The CDR3 reads CASSPLKASGSGSYNEQFF. The CDR3 bases are TGCGCCAGCAGCCCTCTAAAGGCTAGCGGGTCTGGCTCCTACAATGAGCAGTTCTTC.

The V call is TRBV10-3, the J call TRBJ2-5, with D perhaps matching TRBD2 (5 bases). The CDR3 contains 15 residues. Between the trimmed V and J ends, which lost 0 bases and 2 bases, there was a span of 10 bases. Germline V lookup: CDR1 ENHRY, CDR2 SYGVKD. The CDR3 reads CAISESGSKQETQYF. In DNA, the CDR3 is TGTGCCATCAGTGAGTCGGGGAGCAAACAAGAGACCCAGTACTTC.

For the CDR3, the DNA is TGTGCCAGCAGGTCAGGGGGCAGTAGCAATCAGCCCCAGCATTTT. It specifies CASRSGGSSNQPQHF. This sequence joins TRBV28 and TRBJ1-5, with 8 bases aligning to TRBD1. The CDR3 has 15 residues. Losses at the gene ends were 6 bases for V and 0 bases for J; bases not matched to a gene: 4. Germline CDR1 reads MDHEN; CDR2 reads SYDVKM.

V and J are TRBV2 and TRBJ2-7; D might be TRBD1 (6 bases). The length of the CDR3 is 15 residues. Germline CDR1 and CDR2: SNHLY and FYNNEI. Trimming removed 6 bases from V and 2 bases from J, with 17 bases in between. The CDR3 DNA sequence: TGTGCCAGCAGGCGCAACAGGGCAGAAACCTACGAGCAGTACTTC. Translated, it gives CASRRNRAETYEQYF.

This chain joins TRBV7-9 and TRBJ2-2, with 7 positions matching TRBD1. Per the germline V gene, CDR1 is SEHNR and CDR2 is FQNEAQ (reference sequence). V dropped 1 base and J dropped 1; count of bases not matched to a gene: 6. This CDR3 spans 17 amino acids. The CDR3 DNA is TGTGCCAGCAGCTTAGTTGTCGGGACAGAGAACACCGGGGAGCTGTTTTTT. This gives the protein CASSLVVGTENTGELFF. The entire variable domain, with the rest obtained from reference TRBV7-9 and TRBJ2-2, is as follows: DTGVSQNPRHKITKRGQNVTFRCDPISEHNRLYWYRQTLGQGPEFLTYFQNEAQLEKSRLLSDRFSAERPKGSFSTLEIQRTEQGDSAMYLCASSLVVGTENTGELFFGEGSRLTVL.

The J gene is TRBJ2-3, the V gene TRBV5-1; maybe TRBD2 (6 bases). Trimming shortened V by 1 base and J by 2 bases, and 11 bases separated the two germline ends. The germline V gene has CDR1 SGHRS and CDR2 YFSETQ. The CDR3 has 15 residues. As DNA, the CDR3 is TGCGCCAGCAGCTTGTATCAGGACTACACAGATACGCAGTATTTT. Translating gives CASSLYQDYTDTQYF.

The rearrangement joins TRBV6-1 to TRBJ1-5, with 8 nucleotides matching TRBD1. Germline V gene lookup returns CDR1 MNHNS and CDR2 SASEGT. V was clipped by 6 bases and J by 9 bases; unmatched bases: 10. This CDR3 contains 14 residues. CDR3 in DNA: TGTGCCAGCAGCGTAGACAGGGGTGGGCCGCCCCAGCATTTT. Its protein is CASSVDRGGPPQHF.

V gene TRBV18 combines with J gene TRBJ2-5; TRBD2 matches 11 bases. The CDR3 spans 14 residues. Per the germline V gene, CDR1 is KGHSH and CDR2 is LQKENI. V lost 3 bases, J lost 4 bases, and 1 base stayed unmatched. In nucleotides, the CDR3 is TGTGCCAGCTCACCCGGACTAGCGGGAGAGACCCAGTACTTC. Protein product: CASSPGLAGETQYF.